Listed below are T cell receptor beta chains from one sample, sequenced in a study of blood T cell repertoires in COVID-19. Produced via immunoSEQ multiplex PCR; TCRdb's table is partial and in-frame only. The repertoire holds 200,000 to 250,000 clones, 84% seen once, with approximately 18% in the top ten. The sequenced sample was peripheral blood. All receptors come from a woman over 75 with active or convalescent COVID-19. Each CDR3 is given without its conserved first and last residue.

CDR3: ASKKGPSTGELF
V: TRBV19
J: TRBJ2-2

CDR3: ASSHPDSGETQY
V: TRBV5-4
J: TRBJ2-5

CDR3: ATRRGVDTGELF
V: TRBV9
J: TRBJ2-2

CDR3: ASSPGRGRDTQY
V: TRBV25-1
J: TRBJ2-3

CDR3: ASSFTGGGAGELF
V: TRBV7-3
J: TRBJ2-2

CDR3: AISGPGQGSIEAF
V: TRBV10-3
J: TRBJ1-1

CDR3: ATLTAGVGEQF
V: TRBV6-5
J: TRBJ2-1

CDR3: ASSLTTSGALNEQF
V: TRBV7-2
J: TRBJ2-1

CDR3: ATSPGLAGLNEQF
V: TRBV24-1
J: TRBJ2-1

CDR3: ASSRALGARKYQETQY
V: TRBV5-1
J: TRBJ2-5

CDR3: ASSQTGDLSYEQY
V: TRBV7-2
J: TRBJ2-7

CDR3: ASSFSLSQGYSDGYT
V: TRBV11-3
J: TRBJ1-2

CDR3: ATSTGGTGYT
V: TRBV24-1
J: TRBJ1-2

CDR3: ASSLLSSITRYQETQY
V: TRBV28
J: TRBJ2-5

CDR3: ASSVAALAGGSDTQY
V: TRBV9
J: TRBJ2-3

CDR3: ASSPGQGAWEQY
V: TRBV5-1
J: TRBJ2-7

CDR3: ASSPGTGSNTGELF
V: TRBV5-1
J: TRBJ2-2

CDR3: ASSLHQGDTEAF
V: TRBV18
J: TRBJ1-1

CDR3: ASSPGQGAGHGYT
V: TRBV7-9
J: TRBJ1-2

CDR3: ASWSGPPPYEQY
V: TRBV6-5
J: TRBJ2-7

CDR3: ASGRRGPGRELF
V: TRBV19
J: TRBJ2-2

CDR3: ASSLSDTDGYT
V: TRBV12-3/TRBV12-4
J: TRBJ1-2

CDR3: AWSTLRSYEQY
V: TRBV30
J: TRBJ2-7

CDR3: ASKAVPGAGPQH
V: TRBV19
J: TRBJ1-5

CDR3: ASSIGGGSGYNSPLH
V: TRBV19
J: TRBJ1-6

CDR3: ASSLQGNTEAF
V: TRBV7-2
J: TRBJ1-1

CDR3: ASSYSVKGRTEAF
V: TRBV6-5
J: TRBJ1-1

CDR3: ASSPGTGEPTNTGELF
V: TRBV5-1
J: TRBJ2-2

CDR3: ASSPAGGGQPQH
V: TRBV6-6
J: TRBJ1-5

CDR3: AWSRSGEQF
V: TRBV30
J: TRBJ2-1

CDR3: ASSTRGALNEKLF
V: TRBV4-1
J: TRBJ1-4

CDR3: ASSQMDRAGELF
V: TRBV3-1/TRBV3-2
J: TRBJ2-2

CDR3: ASSEIGGYNEQF
V: TRBV6-1
J: TRBJ2-1

CDR3: SVALDREGLRNYGYT
V: TRBV29-1
J: TRBJ1-2

CDR3: ATSSTTDKYEKLF
V: TRBV15
J: TRBJ1-4

CDR3: ASSLGGRTRETQY
V: TRBV7-9
J: TRBJ2-5

CDR3: ASSLTRGPTDTQY
V: TRBV5-1
J: TRBJ2-3

CDR3: ASSYPGLVYEQY
V: TRBV6-2/TRBV6-3
J: TRBJ2-7

CDR3: SATSRASNTEAF
V: TRBV29-1
J: TRBJ1-1

CDR3: ASSFIRGRTNTGELF
V: TRBV5-6
J: TRBJ2-2